These T cell receptor beta chains were read from a single sample in a study of blood T cell repertoires in COVID-19. Repertoires were generated with immunoSEQ multiplex PCR, while TCRdb's copy carries only in-frame clones and drops some. This table holds approximately 350,000 clones, around 87% found once. Sequencing was done on a sample of PBMCs or T cells enriched from blood (not recorded which). These receptors were taken from a young man who had recovered from COVID-19. The CDR3 runs from the conserved cysteine through the conserved F or W.

v_call,j_call,cdr3_aa
TRBV20-1,TRBJ2-3,CSASGILRGTDTQYF
TRBV4-3,TRBJ2-1,CASSQESPSGRSNEQFF
TRBV6-5,TRBJ1-5,CASSYSNRNQPQHF
TRBV2,TRBJ2-7,CASRESSGISYEQYF
TRBV27,TRBJ1-2,CASSRGGGYGYTF
TRBV5-4,TRBJ1-1,CASSSSGTYSGKVF
TRBV4-2,TRBJ1-4,CASSQALGGAISTNEKLFF
TRBV5-8,TRBJ2-4,CASSPDRSRDIQYF
TRBV5-4,TRBJ1-2,CASSLVGRIYGYTF
TRBV11-3,TRBJ2-1,CASRKTGNNEQFF
TRBV28,TRBJ2-1,CASRFDRPSSYNEQFF
TRBV4-3,TRBJ1-2,CASSQDSGREGGYTF
TRBV19,TRBJ1-2,CASSSGGAGGNGYTF
TRBV5-1,TRBJ1-2,CASSSWAQGADGYTF
TRBV6-2/TRBV6-3,TRBJ1-2,CASSYSGQAYGYTF
TRBV4-1,TRBJ1-5,CASSQPGTPWEPQHF
TRBV21-1,TRBJ1-3,CASSNGREQGRNTIYF
TRBV2,TRBJ2-7,CASRGPSDRDPFYEQYF
TRBV28,TRBJ1-2,CASSLNGAGRANYGYTF
TRBV2,TRBJ1-3,CASSEGRVGGSGNTIYF
TRBV4-1,TRBJ1-1,CASSQRENTEAFF
TRBV12-3/TRBV12-4,TRBJ2-7,CASSIQASYEQYF
TRBV5-5,TRBJ2-1,CASSQTGTGGIIDEQFF
TRBV5-1,TRBJ1-1,CASSIQGTMNTEAFF
TRBV27,TRBJ1-2,CASRQSGAGYTF
TRBV29-1,TRBJ1-2,CSVTTNYGYTF
TRBV5-1,TRBJ2-3,CASSWGRGGSTDTQYF
TRBV5-6,TRBJ2-5,CASSLEGVWEETQYF
TRBV7-9,TRBJ1-2,CASSTGRNYGYTF
TRBV7-8,TRBJ1-3,CASSLETVGLSGNTIYF
TRBV11-2,TRBJ2-3,CASSLTSGGGTHTQYF
TRBV28,TRBJ1-2,CASRSLGLGGGYGYTF
TRBV11-2,TRBJ1-2,CASSQRQGPNGYTF
TRBV28,TRBJ1-2,CASSSPQGNYGYTF
TRBV6-8,TRBJ2-5,CASSSWMGRSSGGLNETQYF
TRBV10-3,TRBJ2-6,CATYGQVSGANVLTF
TRBV18,TRBJ1-2,CASSPWGMTNYGYTF
TRBV10-2,TRBJ1-4,CASSDFTGAGEKLFF
TRBV11-2,TRBJ1-1,CASSFITGWGTEAFF
TRBV4-1,TRBJ1-6,CASSQDVNSPLHF
TRBV4-2,TRBJ2-4,CASRGLAGGQEDIQYF
TRBV10-3,TRBJ1-1,CAISVGQGGGTEAFF
TRBV27,TRBJ2-7,CASSLWGTDSYEQYF
TRBV30,TRBJ1-1,CAWISWDRSLNTEAFF
TRBV7-9,TRBJ2-3,CASSLSWGPDTQYF
TRBV7-2,TRBJ2-1,CASSKAGVAGVLSYNEQFF